A single sample gave rise to the 20 T cell receptor beta chains below, sequenced in a study of blood T cell repertoires in COVID-19. Produced via immunoSEQ multiplex PCR; TCRdb's table is partial and in-frame only. The sample has some 260,000 clones, around nine tenths seen once. Sequencing used peripheral blood. These receptors came from a woman aged 35 to 49 who had recovered from COVID-19.

The V and J genes are TRBV29-1 and TRBJ2-7, with TRBD2 matching 7 bases. Germline V lookup: CDR1 SQVTM, CDR2 ANQGSEA. The trim removed 6 bases at V and 6 bases at J, leaving 14 bases unmatched. The CDR3 extends over 14 amino acids. Here the CDR3 DNA reads TGCAGCGTCTCTGGGACTACCGCCCTAGCCGAGCAGTACTTC. Its translation is CSVSGTTALAEQYF.

The chain links TRBV5-1 to TRBJ1-5; D is ambiguous. V was shortened by 6 bases and J by 4 bases, with 14 bases between the two germline ends. Germline loops: CDR1 SGHRS, CDR2 YFSETQ. CDR3 size: 14 residues. The CDR3 protein is CASNSRGPNQPQHF. CDR3 DNA sequence: TGCGCCAGCAACTCCCGGGGTCCTAATCAGCCCCAGCATTTT.

In this sample, this clone turned up a few times. The CDR3 DNA follows: TGTGCCTGGAGTTATTGGGGAGACGAGCAGTACTTC. It specifies CAWSYWGDEQYF. The chain is built from TRBV30 and TRBJ2-7, with a tentative D call TRBD2 (5 bases). CDR3 length: 12 residues. Germline V gene data show CDR1 as GTSNPN and CDR2 as SVGIG (reference sequence). V lost 2 bases, J lost 5 bases, and 10 bases lay in between.

This clone was seen only once. DNA for the CDR3: TGCGCCAGCAGCTACGACAGGGGGACTGAGCAGTTCTTC. Translating gives CASSYDRGTEQFF. V gene TRBV5-1 combines with J gene TRBJ2-1; 9 bases are a match to TRBD1. The CDR3 is 13 residues long. The J segment lost 9 bases and the V segment lost 3 bases, leaving 4 bases of the junction unmatched. Germline lookup yields CDR1 SGHRS and CDR2 YFSETQ.

This chain joins TRBV7-2 and TRBJ2-7, with 10 bases fitting TRBD1. The CDR3 is made up of 15 amino acids. The V and J ends lost 5 bases and 5 bases, in that order; junction bases with no gene match: 9. The V gene's germline CDR1 is SGHTA and CDR2 FQGNSA. CDR3 DNA sequence: TGTGCCAGCAGCCTCTCGGGACAGGGGACTAACGAGCAGTACTTC. Translation: CASSLSGQGTNEQYF. The complete variable domain, with remaining parts taken from reference TRBV7-2 and TRBJ2-7, reads GAGVSQSPSNKVTEKGKDVELRCDPISGHTALYWYRQSLGQGLEFLIYFQGNSAPDKSGLPSDRFSAERTGGSVSTLTIQRTQQEDSAVYLCASSLSGQGTNEQYFGPGTRLTVT.

The chain joins TRBV28 to TRBJ2-3; 7 nucleotides agree with TRBD1. The CDR3 is 14 residues long. J gave up 7 bases and V 3 bases, and 7 bases lay outside the gene matches. Germline V lookup: CDR1 MDHEN, CDR2 SYDVKM. The CDR3 region has the DNA TGTGCCAGCAGTTTTATGACAGGGTGGAATACGCAGTATTTT. It yields the protein CASSFMTGWNTQYF.

V usage is TRBV6-5 and J usage is TRBJ1-5; 8 nucleotides align to TRBD1. The CDR3 spans 15 residues. The V gene end was trimmed by 5 bases and the J gene end by 1 base; junction bases not matched to a gene: 4. Germline values: CDR1 MNHEY, CDR2 SVGAGI. The CDR3 DNA reads as TGTGCCAGCAGTCGACAGGGGAGCAGCAATCAGCCCCAGCATTTT. The encoded protein is CASSRQGSSNQPQHF.

V and J are TRBV30 and TRBJ1-1; D gene ambiguous. V lost 5 bases to trimming and J lost 1 base, with 5 bases between them. CDR1 GTSNPN and CDR2 SVGIG come from the germline V gene (reference sequence). The CDR3 consists of 11 residues. CDR3 in amino acids: CAWYGNTEAFF. The CDR3 nucleotides read TGTGCCTGGTACGGGAACACTGAAGCTTTCTTT.

This clone was found many times. This chain joins TRBV12-3 or TRBV12-4 and TRBJ2-7, with 8 bases fitting TRBD1. The V segment lost 3 bases and the J segment 6 bases; nucleotides outside the gene matches: 4. The CDR3 consists of 13 residues. This CDR3 reads CASSFGTGGEQYF. Here the CDR3 DNA reads TGTGCCAGCAGTTTCGGAACAGGGGGCGAGCAGTACTTC.

The rearrangement uses TRBV10-3 and TRBJ1-2, with 8 bases that match TRBD1. V was pared by 6 bases and J by 2 bases, with 8 bases of the junction left unmatched. Germline V gene data show CDR1 as ENHRY and CDR2 as SYGVKD. The CDR3 contains 15 residues. In DNA form, the CDR3 reads TGTGCCATCAGGGCAGGGACAGGTGACAACTATGGCTACACCTTC. As protein: CAIRAGTGDNYGYTF.

The genes are TRBV7-3 and TRBJ2-1, with a weak D call TRBD2 (5 bases). Germline assignment: CDR1 SGHTA and CDR2 FQGTGA. Trimming shortened V by 5 bases and J by 0 bases, and 14 bases separated the two germline ends. There are 16 residues in the CDR3. CDR3 residues: CASSATGSSSYNEQFF. For the CDR3, the DNA is TGTGCCAGCAGCGCCACTGGGAGCAGCTCCTACAATGAGCAGTTCTTC.

V and J are TRBV5-5 and TRBJ2-1, with TRBD2 identical over 11 bases. The CDR3 has 15 amino acids. CDR1 SGHKS and CDR2 YYEKEE come from the germline V gene (reference sequence). V shed 4 bases, J shed 7 bases, and the junction held 7 bases outside the gene matches. CDR3 nucleotide sequence: TGTGCCAGCAGCCCTGCTAGCGGGAGGCCTAATGAGCAGTTCTTC. It is translated as CASSPASGRPNEQFF.

The chain joins TRBV6-5 to TRBJ1-2; the D gene is possibly TRBD1 (5 bases). CDR1 and CDR2 (germline): MNHEY, SVGAGI. V dropped 5 bases and J dropped 8 bases, with 12 bases sitting between them. This CDR3 has 12 residues. CDR3 coding DNA: TGTGCCAGCAGTCCGAACAAGGGGGGCTACACCTTC. Its protein product is CASSPNKGGYTF.

The CDR3 here is CASSSRGTEAFF. The CDR3 coding sequence is TGTGCCAGCAGTTCCAGGGGCACTGAAGCTTTCTTT. The gene calls are TRBV11-3 and TRBJ1-1, with a possible D match to TRBD1 (6 bases). CDR1 and CDR2 (germline): SGHNT, YENEEA. There are 12 residues in the CDR3. V shed 6 bases and J shed 4 bases, with 9 bases lying between them.

A single count supports this clone. The chain employs TRBV5-4 and TRBJ1-6; D not resolved. V gave up 1 base and J gave up 3 bases, with 14 bases separating them. In germline, CDR1 is SGHNT, CDR2 YYREEE (reference sequence). The CDR3 contains 17 residues. The CDR3, as DNA: TGTGCCAGCAGCTTGAATGGCGGGAGCGGCTATAATTCACCCCTCCACTTT. It yields the protein CASSLNGGSGYNSPLHF.

In its sample, this clone was seen a few times. The chain combines TRBV19 with TRBJ2-7; tentatively, D is TRBD1 (5 bases). This CDR3 has 13 residues. Deletions cut 1 base from V and 7 bases from J, with 11 bases between. The germline CDR1 and CDR2 sequences are LNHDA and SQIVND (reference sequence). The DNA for the CDR3 is TGTGCCAGTAGTATAGCAAAGGGGATAGAGCAGTACTTC. Protein: CASSIAKGIEQYF.

The rearrangement joins TRBV6-1 to TRBJ2-7; 9 bases align to TRBD2. This CDR3 has 15 residues. The trim removed 3 bases at V and 2 bases at J, leaving 5 bases unmatched. Germline lookup yields CDR1 MNHNS and CDR2 SASEGT. The CDR3 protein is CASSDRGLAAYEQYF. The CDR3 region has the DNA TGTGCCAGCAGTGACCGGGGACTAGCTGCCTACGAGCAGTACTTC.

In this sample, this clone turned up once. This rearrangement joins TRBV24-1 to TRBJ2-1; possible D gene TRBD2, 6 bases. Germline CDR1 is KGHDR and CDR2 is SFDVKD. Trimming shortened V by 4 bases and J by 0 bases, and 18 bases separated the two germline ends. The CDR3 has 18 amino acids. The CDR3: CATSEYPGTGSSYNEQFF. The DNA of the CDR3 is TGTGCCACCAGTGAATATCCCGGGACTGGGAGCTCCTACAATGAGCAGTTCTTC.

This chain uses TRBV10-2 with TRBJ2-4, with TRBD1 identical over 10 bases. Germline V gene sequence: CDR1 WSHSY, CDR2 SAAADI. The CDR3 runs 18 residues. With 6 bases clipped from V and 0 bases from J, the junction kept 11 bases outside the gene matches. The CDR3 region has the DNA TGCGCCAGCAGGGATGGGACAGGGGATCAAAAAGCCAAAAACATTCAGTACTTC. It is translated as CASRDGTGDQKAKNIQYF.

V is TRBV30 and J is TRBJ1-5, with D unresolved. V was trimmed by 0 bases and J by 4 bases, leaving 13 bases between them. Looked up from germline, CDR1 is GTSNPN and CDR2 is SVGIG (reference sequence). CDR3 length equals 15 residues. The CDR3: CAWSVPGPRNQPQHF. The CDR3 coding sequence is TGTGCCTGGAGTGTACCTGGGCCGAGAAATCAGCCCCAGCATTTT.